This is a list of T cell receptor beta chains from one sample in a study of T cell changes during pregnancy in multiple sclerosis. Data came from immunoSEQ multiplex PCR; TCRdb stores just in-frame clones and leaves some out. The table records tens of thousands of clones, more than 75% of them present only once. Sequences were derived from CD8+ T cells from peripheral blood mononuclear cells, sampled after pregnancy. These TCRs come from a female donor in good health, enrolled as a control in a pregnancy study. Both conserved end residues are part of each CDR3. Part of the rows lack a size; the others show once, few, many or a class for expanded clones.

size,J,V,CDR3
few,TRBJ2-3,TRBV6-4,CASSDGTGEGDTQYF
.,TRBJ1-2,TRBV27,CASSLARDRALSYTF
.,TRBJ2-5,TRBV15,CATSSFRDREGQETQYF
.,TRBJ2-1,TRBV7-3,CASSLGSGGVSEQFF
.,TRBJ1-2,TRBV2,CASRTEGPLGGYTF
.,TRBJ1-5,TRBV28,CASSLYSQPQHF
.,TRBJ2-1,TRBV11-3,CASSLATYNEQFF
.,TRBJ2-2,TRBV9,CASSVDPVGTGTGELFF
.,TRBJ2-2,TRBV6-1,CASSDRGDTGELFF
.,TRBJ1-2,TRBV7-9,CASSPSTVTYGYTF
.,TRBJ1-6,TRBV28,CASSLSWFQAPNSPLHF
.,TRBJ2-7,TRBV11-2,CASSPGQGYEQYF
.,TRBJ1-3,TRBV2,CASSEAPPQGLGNTIYF
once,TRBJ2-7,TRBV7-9,CASSPGTGYEQYF
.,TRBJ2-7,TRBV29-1,CSVEGTAYEQYF
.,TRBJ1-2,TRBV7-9,CASSGGYYGYTF
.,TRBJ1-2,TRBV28,CASSLFSEGGYGYTF
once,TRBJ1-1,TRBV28,CATNLATGASGGTEAFF
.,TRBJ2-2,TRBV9,CASSVEDSRTGELFF
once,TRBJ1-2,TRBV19,CASGTVANYGYTF
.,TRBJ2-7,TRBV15,CATSRGTAPYEQYF
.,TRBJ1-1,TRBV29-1,CSGRRLEAFF
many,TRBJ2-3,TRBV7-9,CASSPVRQVTTDTQYF
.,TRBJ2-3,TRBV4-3,CASSQGQGHTDTQYF
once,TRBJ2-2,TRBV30,CAWGPKTRTGELFF
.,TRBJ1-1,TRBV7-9,CASSLARNTEAFF
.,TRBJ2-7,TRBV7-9,CASSLVDRGSYEQYF
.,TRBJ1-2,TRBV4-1,CASSQSDRGLYGYTF
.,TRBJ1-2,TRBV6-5,CASSYTVSYGYTF
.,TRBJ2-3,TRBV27,CASGKRGPLTDTQYF
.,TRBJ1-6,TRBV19,CASSDRGGNSPLHF
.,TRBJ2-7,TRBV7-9,CASSPDISYEQYF
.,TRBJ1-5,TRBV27,CASSLFGSSNQPQHF